This T cell receptor beta chain was identified in a study of CD8+ T cells in alopecia areata. Study-level information: Dosing with tofacitinib proceeded for 6 to 18 months, followed by 6 months off drug. Overall study results and limits: While tofacitinib was given, many expanded lesional clones persisted in scalp and blood. Among the 100 top clones, expanded CD8+ clones, like scalp clonality, were significantly decreased by tofacitinib.

A word on this clone: Its cognate antigen is unknown.

In each case, RNA was isolated and then reverse transcribed into cDNA as the sequencing template. The assay was immunoSEQ multiplex PCR, and TCRdb's table has in-frame clones only and misses some. The sample includes about 270,000 clones, over 45% of them seen just once. Germline V gene sequence: CDR1 PRHDT, CDR2 FYEKMQ (reference sequence). CDR3 size: 15 residues. V lost 0 bases and J lost 4, with 9 bases in between. Treatment described: oral pan-JAK inhibitor, 5-10 mg twice daily. The researchers isolated CD4+ and CD8+ T cells from PBMCs by sorting. Source: CD4+ T cells sorted from blood, taken between weeks 51 and 52, from a patient treated with tofacitinib. This sequence was found in a human donor with alopecia areata. J is TRBJ1-4 and V is TRBV13; D is undetermined. This CDR3 is CASSLGQLFNEKLFF. In nucleotides, the CDR3 is TGTGCCAGCAGCTTAGGACAACTGTTTAATGAAAAACTGTTTTTT.